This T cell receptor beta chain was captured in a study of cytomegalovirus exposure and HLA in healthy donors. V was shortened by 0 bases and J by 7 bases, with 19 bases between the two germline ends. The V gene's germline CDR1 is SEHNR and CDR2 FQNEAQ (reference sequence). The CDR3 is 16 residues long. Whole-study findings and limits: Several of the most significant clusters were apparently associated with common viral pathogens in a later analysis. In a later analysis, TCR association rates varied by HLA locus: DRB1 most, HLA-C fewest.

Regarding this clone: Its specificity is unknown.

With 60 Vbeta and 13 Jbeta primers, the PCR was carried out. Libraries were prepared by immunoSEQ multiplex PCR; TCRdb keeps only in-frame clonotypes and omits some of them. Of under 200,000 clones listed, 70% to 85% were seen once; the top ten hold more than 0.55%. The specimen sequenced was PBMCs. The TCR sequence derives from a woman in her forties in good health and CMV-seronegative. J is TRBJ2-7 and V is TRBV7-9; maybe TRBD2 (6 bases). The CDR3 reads CASSLAPGGSQSEQYF. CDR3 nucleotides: TGTGCCAGCAGCTTAGCCCCTGGGGGGTCACAGAGTGAGCAGTACTTC.